Below, 9 T cell receptor beta chains from the same sample are listed, as sequenced in a study of a mutant IDH1 vaccine in newly diagnosed glioma. The protocol was immunoSEQ multiplex PCR, while the TCRdb copy is restricted to in-frame clones and leaves out a portion. The sample includes about 30,000 clones, roughly 90% of them seen just once. Their specific antigens are unknown. Time point specified: week 23, last vaccination. Doses comprised 300 ug of mutant IDH1 20-mer peptide each, plus topical imiquimod. The material was PBMCs, obtained from a glioma patient whose treatment included an IDH1 peptide vaccine. The receptors shown here come from a man aged 35-49 years with glioma.

V and J are TRBV5-1 and TRBJ1-3; perhaps TRBD1 as D (5 bases). This CDR3 is built from 14 residues. Germline V gene sequence: CDR1 SGHRS, CDR2 YFSETQ. Between the trimmed V and J ends, which lost 2 bases and 4 bases, there was a span of 10 bases. CDR3 protein: CASSLGDSGNTIYF. The CDR3 DNA reads as TGCGCCAGCAGCTTAGGGGATTCAGGAAACACCATATATTTT.

This rearrangement joins TRBV18 to TRBJ2-3; D unclear. Germline V CDR1 and CDR2: KGHSH, LQKENI. The CDR3 has 12 amino acids. Trimming took 5 bases from V and 1 from J, leaving 4 bases between them. The CDR3 loop reads CASSSRTDTQYF. CDR3 nucleotide sequence: TGTGCCAGCTCATCCCGCACAGATACGCAGTATTTT.

The CDR3 nucleotides read TGTGCCAGCAGCCAAAAGCCAGAGGAATACCAAGAGACCCAGTACTTC. Encoded protein: CASSQKPEEYQETQYF. J is TRBJ2-5 and V is TRBV9; D is unresolved. This CDR3 spans 16 amino acids. Looked up from germline, CDR1 is SGDLS and CDR2 is YYNGEE. V was shortened by 4 bases and J by 0 bases, with 16 bases between the two germline ends. Supplemented by reference TRBV9 and TRBJ2-5, the full variable domain reads DSGVTQTPKHLITATGQRVTLRCSPRSGDLSVYWYQQSLDQGLQFLIQYYNGEERAKGNILERFSAQQFPDLHSELNLSSLELGDSALYFCASSQKPEEYQETQYFGPGTRLLVL.

The genes are TRBV7-9 and TRBJ1-1, with D uncertain. Germline V CDR1 and CDR2: SEHNR, FQNEAQ (reference sequence). V was clipped by 2 bases and J by 4 bases, with 17 bases between them. This CDR3 contains 16 residues. The CDR3 protein is CASSLSVPSPPTEAFF. CDR3 DNA: TGTGCCAGCAGCTTATCGGTCCCTTCCCCACCCACTGAAGCTTTCTTT.

The V and J genes are TRBV7-2 and TRBJ1-1; D unclear. CDR1 and CDR2 from the germline V gene are SGHTA and FQGNSA. CDR3 size: 12 residues. V was clipped by 5 bases and J by 1 base, with 5 bases between them. The CDR3, as DNA: TGTGCCAGCAGCCACAGGAACACTGAAGCTTTCTTT. This gives the protein CASSHRNTEAFF.

This clone was counted a few times. V gene TRBV27 combines with J gene TRBJ2-6, with 10 bases that match TRBD2. The CDR3 extends over 20 amino acids. V was clipped by 1 base and J by 2 bases; unmatched bases: 11. CDR1 and CDR2 from the germline V gene are MNHEY and SMNVEV (reference sequence). CDR3 DNA sequence: TGTGCCAGCAGTTTATTTCAAGCTAGCGGGAGCTTCACTGGGGCCAACGTCCTGACTTTC. Protein: CASSLFQASGSFTGANVLTF.

V gene TRBV7-9 combines with J gene TRBJ2-7, with 10 bases lining up with TRBD1. The V gene end was trimmed by 4 bases and the J gene end by 3 bases; junction bases not matched to a gene: 3. Germline CDR1 reads SEHNR; CDR2 reads FQNEAQ (reference sequence). The CDR3 is 14 amino acids. The CDR3 DNA sequence: TGTGCCAGCAGCTCTGGACAGGGGGACTACGAGCAGTACGTC. Its translation is CASSSGQGDYEQYV.

The chain carries TRBV7-8 and TRBJ1-1; D ambiguous. The germline CDR1 and CDR2 sequences are SGHVS and FQNEAQ. The CDR3 runs 14 residues. The germline V and J ends were trimmed by 6 bases and 5 bases, with 16 bases remaining between them. CDR3 sequence reads: CASSPVRASTEAFF. The CDR3 DNA reads TGTGCCAGCAGTCCGGTAAGGGCCAGTACTGAAGCTTTCTTT.

This clone was seen just once. Here the CDR3 reads CASSLAAPDTEAFF. In DNA form, the CDR3 reads TGTGCCAGCAGCTTGGCGGCTCCGGACACTGAAGCTTTCTTT. This chain joins TRBV11-1 and TRBJ1-1; D is unresolved. Germline V gene lookup returns CDR1 SGHAT and CDR2 FQDESV (reference sequence). The CDR3 loop spans 14 amino acids. The V end was cut by 3 bases, the J end by 3 bases, with 11 bases between.